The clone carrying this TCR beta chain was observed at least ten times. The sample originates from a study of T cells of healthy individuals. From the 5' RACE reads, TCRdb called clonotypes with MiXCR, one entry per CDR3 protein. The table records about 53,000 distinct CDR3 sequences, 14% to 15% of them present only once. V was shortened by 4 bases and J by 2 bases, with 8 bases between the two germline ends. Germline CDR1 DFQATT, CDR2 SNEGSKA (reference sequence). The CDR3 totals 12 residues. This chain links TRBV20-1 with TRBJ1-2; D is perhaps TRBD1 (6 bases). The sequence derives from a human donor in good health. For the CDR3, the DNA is TGCAGTGCTACCGGACAGAACTATGGCTACACCTTC. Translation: CSATGQNYGYTF.